What follows is one T cell receptor beta chain and its context. Antigen specificity is unknown. One end of the junction does not line up with germline, which may come from a read error. CDR3 length: 15 residues. The germline gives CDR1 MNHNS, CDR2 SASEGT. These data belong to a study of tumor and adjacent non-tumor tissue in lung cancer. Background on the study: The patients, 10 men and four to six women, were about 30 to 85 with stage I to III disease. Each sample yielded approximately 4 million productive TCRbeta reads on average.

The template was RNA from unsorted bulk tissue. Distant lung tissue was collected more than 3 cm away from the tumor edge. A modified ARM-PCR protocol with three rounds of nested PCR amplified TCRbeta. TCRdb reanalysed the multiplex PCR reads using MiXCR and keeps one entry per CDR3 protein. The data hold 80,000 or so distinct CDR3 sequences, with around 80% observed a single time. Study-wide findings and caveats: TCR diversity was significantly greater in tumor than normal lung tissue. Tumor repertoires had a smaller top 100 clone share than normal lung.

The specimen was distant non-tumor lung tissue. The chain carries TRBV6-1 and TRBJ2-5, with D possibly being TRBD2 (6 bases). This clonotype was sampled from a man between 60 and 75 years old with non-small cell lung cancer. The CDR3, as DNA: TGTACCAGCAGTGAACAAACTAGCCGGGGTAAGACCCAGTACTTC. It yields the protein CTSSEQTSRGKTQYF.